The clone carrying this T cell receptor (beta chain) has only a few counts. Its antigen is not known. Trimming removed 3 bases from V and 8 bases from J; junction bases left unmatched: 2. CDR3 length: 13 residues. Germline V gene sequence: CDR1 SNHLY, CDR2 FYNNEI. The source of the sample is a study of T cell clonotyping in hematopoietic cell transplantation. Overall study: Pretransplant recipient samples were taken after cytoreduction. Study-level results: Few recipient clonotypes overlapped donors; over 97% were de novo at given depth. Recipient TCR diversity dropped after transplant; expanded clonotypes rose from day 30 to 180.

The time point here: recipient sample about 28 days before transplant, after cytoreduction. Recipient blood drawn about 28 days pretransplant and days 30, 100, 180 after. Libraries were prepared by immunoSEQ multiplex PCR; TCRdb keeps only in-frame clonotypes and omits some of them. The repertoire has roughly 18,000 clones, approximately 85% of them found once; the top ten carry around 8%. The sequencing used peripheral blood mononuclear cells, collected before stem cell transplant. The chain has TRBV2 and TRBJ1-4; 8 bases map to TRBD1. The receptor was isolated from a man aged 45-60 years with acute myeloid leukemia. Some clones in this sample may be carry-over from other donors' samples. In nucleotides, the CDR3 is TGTGCCAGCAGTGACAGGGGGCGGGAAAAACTGTTTTTT. Its translation is CASSDRGREKLFF. Supplemented by reference TRBV2 and TRBJ1-4, the full variable domain reads EPEVTQTPSHQVTQMGQEVILRCVPISNHLYFYWYRQILGQKVEFLVSFYNNEISEKSEIFDDQFSVERPDGSNFTLKIRSTKLEDSAMYFCASSDRGREKLFFGSGTQLSVL.